The 10 T cell receptor beta chains reported below all come from one sample, sequenced in a study of T cell repertoires in cytomegalovirus infection (dated by TCRdb to about 2019). These reads were obtained on an Illumina HiSeq 1500. TCRdb reworked the public reads: Q25 trimming with fastp, MiXCR clone assembly, productive beta chains retained. All rows with the same CDR3 protein become a single entry with the most common DNA and genes. This sample has roughly 630,000 distinct CDR3 sequences in its table, and around 24% of those were observed once. The ten largest account for 6.5% to 10% of the sample. Input material: CD8+ T cells from PBMCs. Receptors were obtained from a human donor in good health (CMV status not recorded). Some clones in this sample may be carry-over from other donors' samples.

The chain links TRBV6-2 or TRBV6-3 to TRBJ2-1, with D perhaps matching TRBD1 or TRBD2 (6 bases each). Germline CDR1 is MNHEY and CDR2 is SVGEGT. The CDR3 contains 13 residues. Between the trimmed V and J ends, which lost 2 bases and 14 bases, there was a span of 16 bases. CDR3 nucleotides: TGTGCCAGCAGTTACGGGGAGACAGGAGGGGAGTTCTTC. Its protein product is CASSYGETGGEFF.

The rearrangement uses TRBV14 and TRBJ2-2; either TRBD1 or TRBD2 may supply D (5 bases each). CDR1 and CDR2 (germline): SGHDN, FVKESK. The CDR3 is made up of 15 amino acids. The V and J ends lost 5 bases and 4 bases respectively, with 14 bases between them. CDR3 residues: CASSEGPQVTGELFF. The CDR3 region has the DNA TGTGCCAGCAGCGAGGGACCTCAGGTCACCGGGGAGCTGTTTTTT.

This clonotype occurred many times. The chain employs TRBV7-2 and TRBJ2-3; D unclear. Per the germline V gene, CDR1 is SGHTA and CDR2 is FQGNSA. Deletions cut 2 bases from V and 0 bases from J, with 9 bases between. The CDR3 extends over 15 amino acids. CDR3 region: CASSLLALSTDTQYF. The DNA for the CDR3 is TGTGCCAGCAGCTTATTAGCTCTTAGCACAGATACGCAGTATTTT.

V is TRBV15 and J is TRBJ1-1; D is unresolved. The V end was cut by 5 bases, the J end by 7 bases, with 8 bases between. Germline V CDR1 and CDR2: LNHNV, YYDKDF (reference sequence). The CDR3 sequence is 11 residues long. CDR3 bases: TGTGCCACCAGCGGCGGTATTGAAGCTTTCTTT. Protein: CATSGGIEAFF.

Details on this clonotype: A much larger clone sits a single nucleotide away, making a read error possible. The rearrangement uses TRBV7-6 and TRBJ1-2; maybe TRBD1 (5 bases). The CDR3 consists of 12 residues. Looked up from germline, CDR1 is SGHVS and CDR2 is FNYEAQ. Trimming cost V 8 bases and J 2 bases, with 9 bases left between them. Here the CDR3 reads CASAGANYGYTF. For the CDR3, the DNA is TGTGCCAGCGCCGGGGCGAACTATGGCTACACCTTC.

This clonotype came up a few times. The rearrangement joins TRBV12-3 or TRBV12-4 to TRBJ2-7; 10 bases align to TRBD1. The V and J ends lost 4 bases and 2 bases, in that order; junction bases with no gene match: 5. The CDR3 covers 15 residues. DNA of the CDR3: TGTGCCAGCAGTTCATGGACAGGGGGGACCTACGAGCAGTACTTC. Residues: CASSSWTGGTYEQYF.

This clonotype showed up just a few times. The chain couples TRBV28 to TRBJ2-7; 11 nucleotides match TRBD1. The V and J ends lost 5 bases and 3 bases, in that order; junction bases with no gene match: 6. The germline V gene encodes CDR1 MDHEN and CDR2 SYDVKM. The CDR3 loop spans 15 amino acids. The CDR3: CASSPRTGGVYEQYV. Written as DNA, the CDR3 is TGTGCCAGCAGTCCCAGGACAGGGGGCGTCTACGAGCAGTACGTC.

The chain has TRBV29-1 and TRBJ2-7; D is uncertain. Trimming removed 2 bases from V and 3 bases from J, with 5 bases in between. Germline V CDR1 and CDR2: SQVTM, ANQGSEA. This CDR3 comprises 11 residues. CDR3: CSVEWGYEQYV. The CDR3 bases are TGCAGCGTTGAATGGGGCTACGAGCAGTACGTC.

The chain recombines TRBV6-9 with TRBJ1-4; maybe TRBD1 (5 bases). This CDR3 has 18 amino acids. V gave up 5 bases and J gave up 0 bases, with 19 bases separating them. CDR1 and CDR2 (germline): MNHGY, SVAAGI. The CDR3, as DNA: TGTGCCAGCAGTCCCCAGGGTGTAAGGGGCCCAACTAATGAAAAACTGTTTTTT. The encoded protein is CASSPQGVRGPTNEKLFF.

Comments on this clonotype: A read error may explain this, as a much larger clone is one base away. The chain joins TRBV7-9 to TRBJ2-5; D possibly corresponds to TRBD2 (6 bases). CDR1 is SEHNR and CDR2 is FQNEAQ in the germline V gene (reference sequence). CDR3 size: 16 residues. The CDR3 DNA reads as TGTGCCAGCAGTTACGAGCGGGCCGTCTTCCAAGAGACCCTGTACTTC. Protein: CASSYERAVFQETLYF. Complete variable domain (other parts from reference TRBV7-9 and TRBJ2-5): DTGVSQNPRHKITKRGQNVTFRCDPISEHNRLYWYRQTLGQGPEFLTYFQNEAQLEKSRLLSDRFSAERPKGSFSTLEIQRTEQGDSAMYLCASSYERAVFQETLYFGPGTRLLVL.